This TCR beta chain was retrieved from a study of cytomegalovirus exposure and HLA in healthy donors. Comment on this clone: The antigen is undetermined.

Primers included in the PCR were 60 Vbeta and 13 Jbeta primers. Method: immunoSEQ multiplex PCR; TCRdb's copy keeps in-frame clones and lacks some. The table lists over 55,000 clones, around 81% of them singletons. CDR1 is SGHRS, CDR2 YFSETQ, per germline. Trimming stripped 0 bases from V and 0 bases from J, with 9 bases between. This CDR3 has 15 amino acids. Overall study findings and caveats: Roughly uniform depth of sequencing across donors was assumed in presence/absence analyses.

The rearrangement joins TRBV5-1 to TRBJ1-2; D gene unclear. This clonotype originated in a male donor in good health and CMV-seronegative. Sequencing was done on a sample of PBMCs. The DNA of the CDR3 is TGCGCCAGCAGCTTGGCCGGGAGAACTAACTATGGCTACACCTTC. Amino acid sequence: CASSLAGRTNYGYTF. Using reference TRBV5-1 and TRBJ1-2 for the parts outside the CDR3, the full variable domain is KAGVTQTPRYLIKTRGQQVTLSCSPISGHRSVSWYQQTPGQGLQFLFEYFSETQRNKGNFPGRFSGRQFSNSRSEMNVSTLELGDSALYLCASSLAGRTNYGYTFGSGTRLTVV.